A single sample is the source of the 25 T cell receptor beta chains below, sequenced in a study of cytomegalovirus exposure and HLA in healthy donors. The PCR had 60 Vbeta and 13 Jbeta primers. Sequencing used immunoSEQ multiplex PCR; TCRdb keeps in-frame clones, though not all of them. The sample yields under 250,000 clones, 60% to 80% seen once. Input material: PBMCs. These receptors originate from a male donor in good health and CMV-seronegative.

The gene calls are TRBV9 and TRBJ2-1, with 7 positions matching TRBD2. The J segment lost 7 bases and the V segment lost 2 bases, leaving 12 bases of the junction unmatched. This CDR3 has 16 amino acids. In germline, CDR1 is SGDLS, CDR2 YYNGEE. CDR3 protein: CASSVAGLSIANEQFF. CDR3 sequence (DNA): TGTGCCAGCAGCGTTGCGGGACTAAGTATTGCGAATGAGCAGTTCTTC. Full variable domain (remainder filled in from reference TRBV9 and TRBJ2-1): DSGVTQTPKHLITATGQRVTLRCSPRSGDLSVYWYQQSLDQGLQFLIQYYNGEERAKGNILERFSAQQFPDLHSELNLSSLELGDSALYFCASSVAGLSIANEQFFGPGTRLTVL.

The CDR3 loop is CASTLLDRDTGELFF. The CDR3 DNA reads as TGTGCCAGTACGCTACTGGACAGGGATACCGGGGAGCTGTTTTTT. The chain is built from TRBV28 and TRBJ2-2; 8 bases line up with TRBD1. The V segment lost 9 bases and the J segment 5 bases; nucleotides outside the gene matches: 11. The germline V gene has CDR1 MDHEN and CDR2 SYDVKM. The CDR3 loop spans 15 amino acids.

The gene calls are TRBV27 and TRBJ2-3, with a tentative D call TRBD1 (5 bases). V shed 6 bases and J shed 0 bases, with 13 bases lying between them. This CDR3 is built from 15 residues. The germline CDR1 and CDR2 sequences are MNHEY and SMNVEV (reference sequence). CDR3 sequence (DNA): TGTGCCAGCAGCCCGGACACCATTAGCACAGATACGCAGTATTTT. As protein: CASSPDTISTDTQYF.

V and J are TRBV30 and TRBJ1-4; a weak D match, TRBD1 (5 bases). This CDR3 is 12 amino acids long. V lost 1 base and J lost 11, with 11 bases in between. From germline, CDR1 is GTSNPN and CDR2 SVGIG (reference sequence). CDR3 DNA: TGTGCCTGGAGTGCCGACAGTCTGAAACTGTTTTTT. Amino acids: CAWSADSLKLFF.

This chain joins TRBV5-4 and TRBJ2-7, with D possibly matching TRBD1 (7 bases). The V gene lost 4 bases and the J gene lost 0 bases, with 14 bases spanning the gap. Germline-derived CDR1 and CDR2 are SGHNT and YYREEE (reference sequence). The CDR3 spans 15 residues. The CDR3 DNA is TGTGCCAGCAGCCCTATCCAGGGGGGCTCCTACGAGCAGTACTTC. Translating it yields CASSPIQGGSYEQYF.

V gene TRBV5-1 combines with J gene TRBJ2-2; 10 nucleotides agree with TRBD2. This CDR3 comprises 17 residues. With V trimmed by 3 bases and J by 6 bases, 11 bases remained unmatched. In germline, CDR1 is SGHRS, CDR2 YFSETQ. The CDR3 here is CASSYLPPSGSAGELFF. CDR3 in DNA: TGCGCCAGCAGCTACCTGCCCCCTAGCGGGAGCGCCGGGGAGCTGTTTTTT.

The rearrangement links TRBV6-6 to TRBJ2-7; TRBD1 agrees at 12 bases. The CDR3 contains 14 residues. Trimming took 6 bases from V and 6 from J; bases not matched to a gene: 6. Germline V gene sequence: CDR1 MNHNY, CDR2 SVGAGI (reference sequence). The DNA of the CDR3 is TGTGCCAGCAGGGGGACAGGGGGCAATTCCGAGCAGTACTTC. Amino acids: CASRGTGGNSEQYF.

The chain carries TRBV4-3 and TRBJ2-7, with 7 bases identical to TRBD2. The germline gives CDR1 LGHNA, CDR2 YSLEER. There are 15 residues in the CDR3. Trimming removed 0 bases from V and 2 bases from J; junction bases left unmatched: 4. The CDR3 DNA reads as TGCGCCAGCAGCCAAGAGCTAGCGGAAGCCTACGAGCAGTACTTC. Its translation: CASSQELAEAYEQYF.

The V and J genes are TRBV19 and TRBJ2-6, with 7 bases lining up with TRBD2. Germline-derived CDR1 and CDR2 are LNHDA and SQIVND (reference sequence). Trimming at V came to 6 bases and at J to 3 bases, leaving 2 bases not matched to a gene. The CDR3 loop spans 14 amino acids. The CDR3: CASRAGSGANVLTF. DNA of the CDR3: TGTGCCAGTAGAGCGGGGAGTGGGGCCAACGTCCTGACTTTC. The whole variable domain, filled in from reference TRBV19 and TRBJ2-6, reads DGGITQSPKYLFRKEGQNVTLSCEQNLNHDAMYWYRQDPGQGLRLIYYSQIVNDFQKGDIAEGYSVSREKKESFPLTVTSAQKNPTAFYLCASRAGSGANVLTFGAGSRLTVL.

The rearrangement joins TRBV7-2 to TRBJ1-1, with 7 bases lining up with TRBD1. The V segment lost 5 bases and the J segment 3 bases; nucleotides outside the gene matches: 6. The length of the CDR3 is 14 residues. Germline CDR1 SGHTA, CDR2 FQGNSA. This CDR3 is CASSLTGADTEAFF. The DNA of the CDR3 is TGTGCCAGCAGCCTCACAGGGGCCGACACTGAAGCTTTCTTT.

This chain uses TRBV5-1 with TRBJ2-1; 9 nucleotides match TRBD1. The CDR3 has 14 amino acids. The V gene's germline CDR1 is SGHRS and CDR2 YFSETQ. V was clipped by 5 bases and J by 7 bases; unmatched bases: 7. The CDR3 loop reads CASRLTTGGNEQFF. CDR3 bases: TGCGCCAGCAGACTTACGACAGGGGGTAATGAGCAGTTCTTC.

V usage is TRBV28 and J usage is TRBJ1-2; the match to TRBD1 covers 8 bases. CDR1 and CDR2 (germline): MDHEN, SYDVKM. The CDR3 is 14 residues long. V dropped 8 bases and J dropped 6; count of bases not matched to a gene: 11. The CDR3 DNA is TGTGCCAGCCAGGTCCCGGGACAGGCTAATGGCTACACCTTC. Its protein is CASQVPGQANGYTF.

This chain joins TRBV5-1 and TRBJ2-7; 8 positions agree with TRBD1. V was pared by 4 bases and J by 0 bases, with 3 bases of the junction left unmatched. The CDR3 runs to 14 residues. Germline V gene sequence: CDR1 SGHRS, CDR2 YFSETQ. CDR3: CASSHGQGSYEQYF. The CDR3 region has the DNA TGCGCCAGCAGCCATGGACAGGGCTCCTACGAGCAGTACTTC.

This chain's CDR3 is CASSFGPGNQPQHF. The CDR3 DNA follows: TGCGCCAGCAGTTTTGGGCCCGGCAATCAGCCCCAGCATTTT. This chain uses TRBV10-2 with TRBJ1-5; D is uncertain. V lost 5 bases and J 2 bases, leaving 10 bases between the germline ends. CDR1 WSHSY and CDR2 SAAADI come from the germline V gene. The CDR3 is made up of 14 amino acids.

The J gene is TRBJ2-5, the V gene TRBV5-1; D not resolved. This CDR3 is 12 amino acids long. V was cut by 4 bases and J by 2 bases, with 6 bases left in between. Germline lookup yields CDR1 SGHRS and CDR2 YFSETQ. The CDR3 reads CASSRQQETQYF. The DNA for the CDR3 is TGCGCCAGCAGCCGTCAGCAAGAGACCCAGTACTTC.

CDR3 loop: CASSPGTSGGADTQYF. CDR3 sequence (DNA): TGTGCCAGCAGCCCCGGGACTAGCGGGGGTGCAGATACGCAGTATTTT. V usage is TRBV7-3 and J usage is TRBJ2-3, with 14 bases identical to TRBD2. The CDR3 contains 16 residues. Per the germline V gene, CDR1 is SGHTA and CDR2 is FQGTGA. V trimming: 5 bases; J trimming: 4 bases; junction bases outside the gene matches: 5.

The CDR3 protein is CASSQAFSGTYGYTF. The CDR3 DNA reads as TGCGCCAGCAGCCAAGCTTTTTCAGGAACATATGGCTACACCTTC. The chain employs TRBV4-3 and TRBJ1-2; D is unclear. CDR3 size: 15 residues. V dropped 1 base and J dropped 5 bases, with 14 bases sitting between them. Germline V lookup: CDR1 LGHNA, CDR2 YSLEER.

The V gene is TRBV7-3, the J gene TRBJ2-2; D remains unclear. Germline loops: CDR1 SGHTA, CDR2 FQGTGA. Trimming cost V 2 bases and J 2 bases, with 9 bases left between them. The CDR3 covers 15 residues. The CDR3 here is CASSLDLTNTGELFF. The CDR3 bases are TGTGCCAGCAGCTTAGACTTAACAAACACCGGGGAGCTGTTTTTT. The whole variable domain, filled in from reference TRBV7-3 and TRBJ2-2, reads GAGVSQTPSNKVTEKGKYVELRCDPISGHTALYWYRQSLGQGPEFLIYFQGTGAADDSGLPNDRFFAVRPEGSVSTLKIQRTERGDSAVYLCASSLDLTNTGELFFGEGSRLTVL.

This chain's CDR3 is CASSWRSSGNTIYF. The CDR3 nucleotides are TGTGCCAGCAGCTGGCGGAGCTCTGGAAACACCATATATTTT. The chain links TRBV7-2 to TRBJ1-3, with D unresolved. Germline V gene data show CDR1 as SGHTA and CDR2 as FQGNSA. Trimming left V 4 bases short and J 0 bases short, with 7 bases between. The CDR3 has 14 amino acids.

The chain has TRBV9 and TRBJ2-7; 8 bases map to TRBD1. Germline CDR1 is SGDLS and CDR2 is YYNGEE. There are 15 residues in the CDR3. V lost 4 bases and J lost 3; bases outside the gene matches: 9. CDR3 loop: CASSPQGTGGYEQYF. Here the CDR3 DNA reads TGTGCCAGCAGCCCCCAAGGGACAGGCGGCTACGAGCAGTACTTC.

This clone has only one observation. This rearrangement joins TRBV27 to TRBJ2-7; a possible D gene is TRBD2 (6 bases). The CDR3 contains 15 residues. V was clipped by 10 bases and J by 1 base, with 20 bases between them. Germline V gene lookup returns CDR1 MNHEY and CDR2 SMNVEV (reference sequence). CDR3 bases: TGTGCCACCCGACTGGGGGGTCAGGTGTCCTACGAGCAGTACTTC. Amino acid sequence: CATRLGGQVSYEQYF.

This clone turned up a few times. The V gene is TRBV7-2, the J gene TRBJ2-1, with 11 bases matching TRBD2. The CDR3 is made up of 16 amino acids. J gave up 8 bases and V 5 bases, and 11 bases lay outside the gene matches. Germline CDR1 SGHTA, CDR2 FQGNSA. As DNA, the CDR3 is TGTGCCAGCAGCGGACAACTAGCGGGAGTCATCCATGAGCAGTTCTTC. Its protein is CASSGQLAGVIHEQFF.

This chain uses TRBV7-9 with TRBJ1-2; D unclear. Germline V gene lookup returns CDR1 SEHNR and CDR2 FQNEAQ (reference sequence). With 5 bases removed from V and 0 bases from J, the gap between germline ends came to 7 bases. There are 13 residues in the CDR3. The CDR3 DNA sequence: TGTGCCAGCAGCCAGACTTCTAACTATGGCTACACCTTC. Its protein is CASSQTSNYGYTF.

As DNA, the CDR3 is TGTGCCAGCAGCATAGGACAGGGGTTCCCCGAGACCCAGTACTTC. This encodes CASSIGQGFPETQYF. The chain employs TRBV7-3 and TRBJ2-5; 9 bases line up with TRBD1. The junction had 9 bases not matched to a gene; V was cut back by 5 bases and J by 5 bases. The CDR3 covers 15 residues. Germline assignment: CDR1 SGHTA and CDR2 FQGTGA.

The chain employs TRBV6-6 and TRBJ2-7, with D perhaps matching TRBD1 (6 bases). The germline V gene has CDR1 MNHNY and CDR2 SVGAGI (reference sequence). Trimming took off 0 bases at V and 3 bases at J, with 15 bases between the two ends. The CDR3 is made up of 16 amino acids. The DNA of the CDR3 is TGTGCCAGCAGTTACTCTCTTGGACAGATAGACTACGAGCAGTACTTC. This encodes CASSYSLGQIDYEQYF.